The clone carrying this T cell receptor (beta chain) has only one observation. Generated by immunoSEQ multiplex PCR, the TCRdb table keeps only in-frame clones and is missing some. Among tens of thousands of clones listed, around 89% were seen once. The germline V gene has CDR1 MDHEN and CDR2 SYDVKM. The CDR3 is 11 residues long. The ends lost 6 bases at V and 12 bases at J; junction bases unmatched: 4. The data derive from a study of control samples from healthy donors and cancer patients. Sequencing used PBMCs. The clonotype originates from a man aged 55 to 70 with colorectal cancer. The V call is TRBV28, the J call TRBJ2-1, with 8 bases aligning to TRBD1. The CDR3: CASRTGAGQFF. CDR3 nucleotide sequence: TGTGCCAGCAGGACAGGGGCAGGGCAGTTCTTC.